The present T cell receptor (beta chain) was sequenced within a study of OX40 agonist ivuxolimab in advanced cancers. About the investigation overall: Ivuxolimab was a fully human IgG2 agonistic monoclonal antibody targeting the costimulatory receptor OX40 (CD134). Intravenous ivuxolimab was administered to patients every 2 weeks at six dose levels: 0.01, 0.1, 0.3, 1.5, 3 and 10 mg/kg. Of the roughly 53 patients in dose escalation, about 20 had hepatocellular carcinoma, about 15 had melanoma, 9 had renal cell carcinoma and 9 had head and neck cancer. The dose-escalation cohort was about 83% male with a mean age of roughly 60 years, ranging from about 20 to 85. Prior anti-PD-1, anti-PD-L1 or anti-CTLA-4 therapy was permitted, and approximately 40% of dose-escalation patients had received checkpoint inhibitors. Partial responses occurred in three dose-escalation patients, of whom one had hepatocellular carcinoma and two had cutaneous melanoma. The purpose of peripheral TCRbeta sequencing was to test whether ivuxolimab changed TCR sequence diversity and led to clonal T-cell expansion. The monotherapy dose-escalation portion (N of about 47 patients) of the phase I ivuxolimab trial is reported in the paper.

For sequencing of the TCRbeta CDR3 region, genomic DNA was extracted from the sorted cells. TCRbeta CDR3 regions were sequenced using the immunoSEQ Assay. TCRdb limited this immuneACCESS table to in-frame rearrangements with V and J called. A share of clones is missing; checked studies link under half to unresolved V genes, and the rest is unexplained. The sample table lists 150,000 to 190,000 clones, approximately 94% of them with a count of one. The ten largest clones take up about 0.3% of the sample. Patients with a history of autoimmune disease or receiving systemic immunosuppression were excluded from the trial. Peripheral blood for TCR sequencing was collected from all dose cohorts at baseline, on cycle 4 day 1, and on cycle 7 day 1. The samples were taken from a phase I, first-in-human, multicenter, open-label dose-escalation trial of ivuxolimab. The trial enrolled adults with locally advanced or metastatic head and neck squamous cell, hepatocellular, melanoma or renal cell carcinoma. Before TCR sequencing, CD4+ and CD8+ T cells were separately sorted from peripheral blood.

General study outcomes and caveats: At doses of 0.1 to 3.0 mg/kg, clonal expansion of both CD4+ and CD8+ T cells in blood was seen between baseline and week 6. Partial responders in the 0.1-3.0 mg/kg groups had among the lowest normalized peripheral clonal expansion, especially among CD8+ T cells. Low levels of normalized T-cell clonal expansion were also seen in some nonresponding patients. After ivuxolimab, more expanded clones were found on average in CD8+ T cells than in CD4+ T cells. The antigen specificity of the peripheral T cells that underwent clonal expansion was not determined.

This clone occurred once. There is no known antigen for this receptor. Nothing much larger sits one base from this clone, and base qualities are not available. The clonotype comes from an adult with an advanced solid tumor such as melanoma, head and neck, liver or kidney cancer. Source: CD4+ or CD8+ T cells sorted from blood, taken in a trial of the OX40 agonist ivuxolimab.

The CDR3 in this case is CASSLVWPGGTEAFF. The bases read TGTGCCAGCAGCTTGGTTTGGCCGGGCGGCACTGAAGCTTTCTTT. The chain joins TRBV5-4 to TRBJ1-1, with the D gene not confidently named. The CDR3 measures 15 amino acids from cysteine to phenylalanine. Only the CDR3 portion is preserved as DNA: 45 bases, with reading frame beginning at the first base. CDR1 and CDR2, looked up from the germline V gene (reference sequence), are SGHNT and YYREEE. V drops 0 bases and J drops 4 bases, leaving 13 bases in between.